This TCR beta chain was identified in a study of blood T cell repertoires in COVID-19. Overall study context: Sites in the United States, Italy and Spain provided acute and convalescent COVID-19 samples. Sources were T cells, B-cell-depleted T cells, or PBMCs; the material itself was cDNA or gDNA.

This clone was counted only a few times. In the original analysis: Nucleated cell counts were estimated from reference gene primer amplification. Produced via immunoSEQ multiplex PCR; TCRdb's table is partial and in-frame only. V and J calls and clone size are copied from that table; D and trimming were computed from the DNA. The table lists hundreds of thousands of clones, roughly four fifths of them singletons, with over 8% in the top ten. This TCR derives from a woman of 80 years or more with acute or convalescent COVID-19. The material sequenced was peripheral blood.

The CDR3 loop reads CATSRIRTTEAFF. CDR3 DNA: TGTGCCACCAGCAGAATAAGGACAACCGAAGCTTTCTTT. The chain carries TRBV15 and TRBJ1-1; weak D call: TRBD1 (5 bases). This CDR3 contains 13 residues. The germline CDR1 and CDR2 sequences are LNHNV and YYDKDF (reference sequence). Trimming took off 2 bases at V and 8 bases at J, with 12 bases between the two ends.